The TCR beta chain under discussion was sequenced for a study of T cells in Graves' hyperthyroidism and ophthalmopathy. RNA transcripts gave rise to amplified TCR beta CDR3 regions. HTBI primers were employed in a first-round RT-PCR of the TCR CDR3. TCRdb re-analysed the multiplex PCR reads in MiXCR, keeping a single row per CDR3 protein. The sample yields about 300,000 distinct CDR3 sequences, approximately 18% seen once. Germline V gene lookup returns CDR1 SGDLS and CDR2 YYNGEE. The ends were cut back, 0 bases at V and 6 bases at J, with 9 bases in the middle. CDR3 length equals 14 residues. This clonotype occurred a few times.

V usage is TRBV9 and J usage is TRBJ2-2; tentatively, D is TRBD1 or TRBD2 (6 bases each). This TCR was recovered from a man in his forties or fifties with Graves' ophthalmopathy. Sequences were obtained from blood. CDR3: CASSVEGGSGELFF. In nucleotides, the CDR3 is TGTGCCAGCAGCGTAGAAGGGGGGTCCGGGGAGCTGTTTTTT. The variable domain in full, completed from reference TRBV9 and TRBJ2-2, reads DSGVTQTPKHLITATGQRVTLRCSPRSGDLSVYWYQQSLDQGLQFLIQYYNGEERAKGNILERFSAQQFPDLHSELNLSSLELGDSALYFCASSVEGGSGELFFGEGSRLTVL.